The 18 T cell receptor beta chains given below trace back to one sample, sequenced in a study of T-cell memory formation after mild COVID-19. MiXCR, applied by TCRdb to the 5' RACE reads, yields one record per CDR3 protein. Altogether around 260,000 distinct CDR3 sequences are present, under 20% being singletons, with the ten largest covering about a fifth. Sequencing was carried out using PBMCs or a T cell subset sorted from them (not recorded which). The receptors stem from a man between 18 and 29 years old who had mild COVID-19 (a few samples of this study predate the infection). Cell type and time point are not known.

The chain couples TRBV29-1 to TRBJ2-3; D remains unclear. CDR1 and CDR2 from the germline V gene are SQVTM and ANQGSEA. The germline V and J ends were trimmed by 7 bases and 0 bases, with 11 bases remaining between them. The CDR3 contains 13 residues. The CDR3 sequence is CSGGGVSTDTQYF. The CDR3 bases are TGCAGCGGGGGTGGGGTGAGCACAGATACGCAGTATTTT.

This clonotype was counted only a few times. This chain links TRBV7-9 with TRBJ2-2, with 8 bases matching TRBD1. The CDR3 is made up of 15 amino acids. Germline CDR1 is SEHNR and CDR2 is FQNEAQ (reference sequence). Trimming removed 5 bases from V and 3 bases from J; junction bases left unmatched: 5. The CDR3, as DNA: TGTGCCAGCAGCCCAGGACAGGGACACACCGGGGAGCTGTTTTTT. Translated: CASSPGQGHTGELFF. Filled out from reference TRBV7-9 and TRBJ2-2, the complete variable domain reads DTGVSQNPRHKITKRGQNVTFRCDPISEHNRLYWYRQTLGQGPEFLTYFQNEAQLEKSRLLSDRFSAERPKGSFSTLEIQRTEQGDSAMYLCASSPGQGHTGELFFGEGSRLTVL.

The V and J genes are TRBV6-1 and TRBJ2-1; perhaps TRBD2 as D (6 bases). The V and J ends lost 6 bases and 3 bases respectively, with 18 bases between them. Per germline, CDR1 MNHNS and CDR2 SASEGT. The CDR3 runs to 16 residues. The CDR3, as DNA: TGTGCCAGCAGCCCGGTACGGGGGAGCGACTACAATGAGCAGTTCTTC. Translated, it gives CASSPVRGSDYNEQFF.

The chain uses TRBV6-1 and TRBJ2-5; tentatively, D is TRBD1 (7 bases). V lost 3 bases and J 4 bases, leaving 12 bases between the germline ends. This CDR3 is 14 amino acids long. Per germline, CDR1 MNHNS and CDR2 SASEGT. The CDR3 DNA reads TGTGCCAGCAGTGAGCCAGGGGGGCCAGAGACCCAGTACTTC. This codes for CASSEPGGPETQYF.

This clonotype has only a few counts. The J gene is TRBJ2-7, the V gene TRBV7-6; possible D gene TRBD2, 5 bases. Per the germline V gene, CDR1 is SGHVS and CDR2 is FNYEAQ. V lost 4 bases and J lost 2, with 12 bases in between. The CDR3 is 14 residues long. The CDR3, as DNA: TGTGCCAGCAGCTCCTTGGACGGGACCTACGAGCAGTACTTC. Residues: CASSSLDGTYEQYF.

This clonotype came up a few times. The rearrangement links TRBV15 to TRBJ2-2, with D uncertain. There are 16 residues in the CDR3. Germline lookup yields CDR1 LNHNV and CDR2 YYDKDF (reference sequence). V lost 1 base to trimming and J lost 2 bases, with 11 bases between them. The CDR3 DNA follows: TGTGCCACCAGCAGAGCAGGCATGCTAAACACCGGGGAGCTGTTTTTT. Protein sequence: CATSRAGMLNTGELFF.

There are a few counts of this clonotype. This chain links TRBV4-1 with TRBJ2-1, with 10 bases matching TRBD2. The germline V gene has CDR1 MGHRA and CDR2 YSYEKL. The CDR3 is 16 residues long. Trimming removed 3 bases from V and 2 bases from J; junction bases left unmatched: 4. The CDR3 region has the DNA TGCGCCAGCAGCCAGGTCAGCGGGGGGGCCTACAATGAGCAGTTCTTC. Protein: CASSQVSGGAYNEQFF.

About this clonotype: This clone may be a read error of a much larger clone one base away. The CDR3 here is CASSHNTGELFF. Written as DNA, the CDR3 is TGTGCCAGCAGCCACAACACCGGGGAGCTGTTTTTT. The V gene is TRBV3-1, the J gene TRBJ2-2; D is uncertain. Germline V lookup: CDR1 LGHDT, CDR2 YNNKEL (reference sequence). This CDR3 is 12 amino acids long. Between the trimmed V and J ends, which lost 3 bases and 2 bases, there was a span of 1 base.

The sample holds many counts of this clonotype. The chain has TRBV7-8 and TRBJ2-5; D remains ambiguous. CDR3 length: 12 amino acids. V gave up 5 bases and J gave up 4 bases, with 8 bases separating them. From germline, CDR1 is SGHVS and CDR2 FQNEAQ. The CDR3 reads CASSGARETQYF. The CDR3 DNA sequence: TGTGCCAGCAGCGGAGCCCGAGAGACCCAGTACTTC.

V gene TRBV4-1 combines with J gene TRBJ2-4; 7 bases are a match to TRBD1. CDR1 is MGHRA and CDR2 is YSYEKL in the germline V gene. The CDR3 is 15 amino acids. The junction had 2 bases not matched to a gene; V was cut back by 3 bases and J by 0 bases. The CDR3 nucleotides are TGCGCCAGCAGCCAGGGGGACAGAGCCAAAAACATTCAGTACTTC. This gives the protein CASSQGDRAKNIQYF.

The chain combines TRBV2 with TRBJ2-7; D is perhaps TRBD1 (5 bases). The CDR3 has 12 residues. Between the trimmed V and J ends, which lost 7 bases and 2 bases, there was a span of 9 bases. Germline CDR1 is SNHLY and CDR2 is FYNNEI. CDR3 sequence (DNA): TGTGCCAGCACCCGACAGCCCTACGAGCAGTACGTC. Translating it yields CASTRQPYEQYV.

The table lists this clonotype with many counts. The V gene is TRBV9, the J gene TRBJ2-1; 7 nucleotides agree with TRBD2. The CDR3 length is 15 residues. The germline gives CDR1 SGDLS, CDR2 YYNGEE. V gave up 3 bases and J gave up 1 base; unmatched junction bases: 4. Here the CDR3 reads CASSASGVSYNEQFF. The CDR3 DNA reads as TGTGCCAGCAGCGCCAGCGGGGTTTCCTACAATGAGCAGTTCTTC.

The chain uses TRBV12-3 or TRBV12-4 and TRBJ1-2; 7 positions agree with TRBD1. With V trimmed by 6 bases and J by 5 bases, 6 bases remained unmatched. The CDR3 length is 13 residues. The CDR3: CASRPDRVYGYTF. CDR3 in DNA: TGTGCCAGCAGGCCCGACAGGGTATATGGCTACACCTTC.

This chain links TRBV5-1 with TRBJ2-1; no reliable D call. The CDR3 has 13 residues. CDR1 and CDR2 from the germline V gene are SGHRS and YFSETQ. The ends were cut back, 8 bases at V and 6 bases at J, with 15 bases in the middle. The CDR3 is CASRTDNGNEQFF. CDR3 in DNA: TGCGCCAGTCGCACAGACAATGGCAATGAGCAGTTCTTC.

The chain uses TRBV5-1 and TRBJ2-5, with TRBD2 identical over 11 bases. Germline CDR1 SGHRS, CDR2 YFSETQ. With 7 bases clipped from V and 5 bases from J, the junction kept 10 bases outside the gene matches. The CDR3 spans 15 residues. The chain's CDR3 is CASFSGGVLTETQYF. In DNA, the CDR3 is TGCGCCAGCTTTAGCGGGGGGGTTTTGACGGAGACCCAGTACTTC. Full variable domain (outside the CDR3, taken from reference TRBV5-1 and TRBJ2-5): KAGVTQTPRYLIKTRGQQVTLSCSPISGHRSVSWYQQTPGQGLQFLFEYFSETQRNKGNFPGRFSGRQFSNSRSEMNVSTLELGDSALYLCASFSGGVLTETQYFGPGTRLLVL.

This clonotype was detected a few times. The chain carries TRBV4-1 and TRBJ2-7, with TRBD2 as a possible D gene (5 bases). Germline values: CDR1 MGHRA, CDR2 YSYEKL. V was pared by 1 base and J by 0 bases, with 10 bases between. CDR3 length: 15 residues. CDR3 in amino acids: CASSQVLRDSYEQYF. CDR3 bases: TGCGCCAGCAGCCAAGTCCTCCGGGACTCCTACGAGCAGTACTTC.

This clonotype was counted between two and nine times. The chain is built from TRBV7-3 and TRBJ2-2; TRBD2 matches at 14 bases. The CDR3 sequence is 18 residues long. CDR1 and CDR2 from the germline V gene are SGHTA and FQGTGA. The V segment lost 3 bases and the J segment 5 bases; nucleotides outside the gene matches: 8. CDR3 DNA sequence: TGTGCCAGCAGCTTCCCGACTAGCGGGGGGGCCGCGACCGGGGAGCTGTTTTTT. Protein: CASSFPTSGGAATGELFF.

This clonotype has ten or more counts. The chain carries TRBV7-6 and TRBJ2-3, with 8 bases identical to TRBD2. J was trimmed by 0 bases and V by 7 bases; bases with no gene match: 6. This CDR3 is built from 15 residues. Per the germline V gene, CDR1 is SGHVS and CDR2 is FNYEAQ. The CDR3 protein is CASKRSGGSTDTQYF. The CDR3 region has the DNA TGTGCCAGCAAAAGGAGCGGGGGAAGCACAGATACGCAGTATTTT.